This T cell receptor beta chain was sequenced for a study of sequential checkpoint blockade in melanoma (dated by TCRdb to about 2019). Study-wide context: Patients were assigned by 1:1 randomization to either first-line nivolumab followed by ipilimumab (arm A) or ipilimumab followed by nivolumab (arm B). Both trial sequences were followed by maintenance nivolumab.

TCRbeta CDR3 regions were immunosequenced from genomic DNA with the immunoSEQ Assay. Before high-throughput sequencing, the genomic DNA was amplified using bias-controlled multiplex PCR. The published analysis was carried out like this. To quantify the absolute abundance of each unique TCRbeta CDR3 region, the sequences were collapsed and filtered. Clonality, defined as 1 minus Pielou's evenness, was calculated using productive rearrangements only. A previously published method was used to identify clones whose frequencies were significantly greater in on-treatment samples than in baseline samples. TCRdb took this table from immuneACCESS and kept in-frame rearrangements with V and J called. Such tables lack part of the clones; where checked against another copy, unresolved V genes explain under half of the gap, and the rest is unexplained. The DNA was the basis for D and trimming; V, J and clone size are from that table. The sample records over 25,000 clones, 60% to 80% of which are singletons. Of the sample, 13% falls within the top ten clones.

The treatment or condition label corresponds to: randomized to nivolumab then ipilimumab (arm A) or the reverse (arm B). None of the trial patients had been given prior DNA-damaging chemotherapy. On a FACS Aria II flow cytometer, live CD3+CD8+ cells that were negative for CD19 and CD56 were sorted from thawed PBMCs. The samples were obtained from melanoma patients enrolled in CheckMate 064, an open-label, randomized phase II trial testing sequential checkpoint blockade. Peripheral blood mononuclear cells were obtained through leukapheresis, purified using Ficoll-Paque, and frozen in human serum containing approximately 10% DMSO. Immediately after sorting, the purity of sorted blood CD3+CD8+ cells was verified to be >98%, after which DNA was extracted. About this clone: Its recognized antigen is unknown. Base qualities were left out, and no much larger clone turns up one base away.

The CDR1 and CDR2 encoded by the germline V gene (reference sequence) are LNHNV and YYDKDF. Trimmed from V: 4 bases; trimmed from J: 1 base; junction bases lacking a gene match: 4. The CDR3 runs 15 amino acids, cysteine and phenylalanine included. Only the CDR3 region is kept as DNA, spanning 45 bases read in frame from base 1. Broad study findings and their caveats: The response-prediction model combining TCR metrics and mutation burden needs validation in larger, independent patient cohorts.

Material: CD8+ T cells sorted from blood (inferred from file names), obtained from a patient given nivolumab and ipilimumab in sequence. The rearranged chain carries TRBV15 and TRBJ2-1, with 7 central nucleotides matching TRBD1. The sequence was obtained from a human donor with melanoma. The CDR3 region has the sequence CATSNQGVSYNEQFF. The DNA sequence is as follows: TGTGCCACCAGCAACCAGGGGGTTTCCTACAATGAGCAGTTCTTC.